These T cell receptor beta chains were read from a single sample in a study of spatial heterogeneity in lung cancer. Each CDR3 protein gets one entry after TCRdb re-called the 5' RACE reads with MiXCR. The sample includes 9,000 or so distinct CDR3 sequences, around 5% of them seen just once. The sequences come from lung tumor tissue, collected at surgery. Receptors were obtained from a female donor with early-stage non-small cell lung cancer. The CDR3 runs from the conserved cysteine through the conserved F or W. D genes are given only for firm matches. Size is stated for part of the rows, as once, few or many counts, or as a class when the clone is expanded.

CDR3aa: CSARDQGLAKNIQYF
CDR3nt: TGCAGTGCTAGAGATCAGGGCCTAGCCAAAAACATTCAGTACTTC
d_gene: NA
v_gene: TRBV20-1
j_gene: TRBJ2-4
abundance: many

CDR3aa: CASSYSGDISSGNTIYF
CDR3nt: TGTGCCAGCAGTTACTCGGGAGACATAAGCTCTGGAAACACCATATATTTT
d_gene: NA
v_gene: TRBV6-5
j_gene: TRBJ1-3
abundance: many

CDR3aa: CASSQVDSTDTQYF
CDR3nt: TGTGCCAGCAGCCAAGTTGACAGCACAGATACGCAGTATTTT
d_gene: NA
v_gene: TRBV4-2
j_gene: TRBJ2-3
abundance: many

CDR3aa: CASSLLTGDGSYEQYF
CDR3nt: TGTGCCAGCAGCTTGTTAACTGGAGACGGCTCCTACGAGCAGTACTTC
d_gene: NA
v_gene: TRBV7-8
j_gene: TRBJ2-7
abundance: many

CDR3aa: CSATRGGQGNEQFF
CDR3nt: TGCAGTGCGACAAGGGGGGGCCAGGGAAATGAGCAGTTCTTC
d_gene: NA
v_gene: TRBV20-1
j_gene: TRBJ2-1
abundance: medium-sized

CDR3aa: CASSRGLAGGAYEQYF
CDR3nt: TGTGCCAGCAGCCGGGGACTAGCGGGGGGGGCCTACGAGCAGTACTTC
d_gene: TRBD2
v_gene: TRBV6-5
j_gene: TRBJ2-7
abundance: many

CDR3aa: CSASHGEAGDEQYF
CDR3nt: TGCAGTGCTAGTCACGGGGAAGCGGGAGACGAGCAGTACTTC
d_gene: TRBD2
v_gene: TRBV20-1
j_gene: TRBJ2-7
abundance: many

CDR3aa: CASGVWGENIQYF
CDR3nt: TGTGCCAGCGGTGTTTGGGGAGAAAACATTCAGTACTTC
d_gene: NA
v_gene: TRBV6-1
j_gene: TRBJ2-4
abundance: many

CDR3aa: CASSLYFGAYEQYF
CDR3nt: TGTGCCAGCAGTTTATATTTCGGAGCCTACGAGCAGTACTTC
d_gene: NA
v_gene: TRBV27
j_gene: TRBJ2-7
abundance: many

CDR3aa: CASSLDTGSSGNTIYF
CDR3nt: TGTGCCAGCAGTCTTGACACCGGGTCCTCTGGAAACACCATATATTTT
d_gene: NA
v_gene: TRBV3-1
j_gene: TRBJ1-3
abundance: many

CDR3aa: CASSEGLAGDSEQYF
CDR3nt: TGTGCCAGCAGTGAGGGACTAGCGGGAGACTCCGAGCAGTACTTC
d_gene: TRBD2
v_gene: TRBV2
j_gene: TRBJ2-7
abundance: medium-sized

CDR3aa: CASVRIAGGVNEQFF
CDR3nt: TGCGCCAGCGTGAGGATCGCGGGAGGCGTCAATGAGCAGTTCTTC
d_gene: TRBD2
v_gene: TRBV10-2
j_gene: TRBJ2-1
abundance: many

CDR3aa: CASSQLASGSLYNEQFF
CDR3nt: TGTGCCAGCAGCCAACTAGCTAGCGGGAGCCTGTACAATGAGCAGTTCTTC
d_gene: TRBD2
v_gene: TRBV4-2
j_gene: TRBJ2-1
abundance: medium-sized

CDR3aa: CASSGGHCLQYF
CDR3nt: TGTGCCAGCAGCGGGGGGCATTGTCTTCAGTACTTC
d_gene: NA
v_gene: TRBV7-8
j_gene: TRBJ2-4
abundance: few

CDR3aa: CASSLSRDRAYEQYF
CDR3nt: TGTGCCAGCAGCTTGAGCCGGGACAGGGCCTACGAGCAGTACTTC
d_gene: TRBD1
v_gene: TRBV5-4
j_gene: TRBJ2-7
abundance: many

CDR3aa: CASSLGGGRETQYF
CDR3nt: TGCGCCAGCAGCTTGGGAGGAGGTAGAGAGACCCAGTACTTC
d_gene: NA
v_gene: TRBV5-1
j_gene: TRBJ2-5
abundance: many

CDR3aa: CASSLRGFGSYNEQFF
CDR3nt: TGTGCCAGCAGCTTACGGGGCTTCGGCTCCTACAATGAGCAGTTCTTC
d_gene: NA
v_gene: TRBV7-8
j_gene: TRBJ2-1
abundance: NA

CDR3aa: CASVGGLAGVYNEQFF
CDR3nt: TGTGCCAGCGTGGGGGGACTAGCGGGAGTGTACAATGAGCAGTTCTTC
d_gene: TRBD2
v_gene: TRBV3-1
j_gene: TRBJ2-1
abundance: many

CDR3aa: CASRGEGPYNEQFF
CDR3nt: TGCGCCAGCAGGGGGGAGGGTCCCTACAATGAGCAGTTCTTC
d_gene: TRBD2
v_gene: TRBV5-1
j_gene: TRBJ2-1
abundance: medium-sized

CDR3aa: CASSLDSGDGYTF
CDR3nt: TGTGCCAGCAGCCTTGACTCCGGGGATGGCTACACCTTC
d_gene: NA
v_gene: TRBV7-9
j_gene: TRBJ1-2
abundance: medium-sized

CDR3aa: CASSLSGGGSSNYGYNF
CDR3nt: TGTGCCAGCAGTTTATCGGGAGGTGGCTCCTCTAACTATGGCTACAACTTC
d_gene: NA
v_gene: TRBV28
j_gene: TRBJ1-2
abundance: few

CDR3aa: CASSFDRYEQYF
CDR3nt: TGTGCCAGCAGCTTCGATCGCTACGAGCAGTACTTC
d_gene: NA
v_gene: TRBV7-2
j_gene: TRBJ2-7
abundance: many

CDR3aa: CASSKTTAGIEPQHF
CDR3nt: TGTGCCAGCTCCAAAACTACTGCAGGGATTGAGCCCCAGCATTTT
d_gene: NA
v_gene: TRBV18
j_gene: TRBJ1-5
abundance: medium-sized

CDR3aa: CASSSSRGRSYNEQFF
CDR3nt: TGTGCCAGCAGTTCTTCCAGGGGGCGATCCTACAATGAGCAGTTCTTC
d_gene: TRBD1
v_gene: TRBV12-3/TRBV12-4
j_gene: TRBJ2-1
abundance: medium-sized

CDR3aa: CASSLSTDTQYF
CDR3nt: TGTGCCAGCAGCTTAAGTACAGATACGCAGTATTTT
d_gene: NA
v_gene: TRBV7-6
j_gene: TRBJ2-3
abundance: many

CDR3aa: CASTLTGGGYEQYF
CDR3nt: TGTGCCAGCACCCTGACAGGGGGCGGGTACGAGCAGTACTTC
d_gene: TRBD1
v_gene: TRBV12-3/TRBV12-4
j_gene: TRBJ2-7
abundance: medium-sized

CDR3aa: CASSLGASGGTDTQYF
CDR3nt: TGTGCCAGCAGCTTGGGGGCCTCAGGGGGCACAGATACGCAGTATTTT
d_gene: NA
v_gene: TRBV5-4
j_gene: TRBJ2-3
abundance: many

CDR3aa: CASEASGRDNEQFF
CDR3nt: TGTGCCAGCGAGGCTAGCGGGAGGGACAATGAGCAGTTCTTC
d_gene: TRBD2
v_gene: TRBV12-3/TRBV12-4
j_gene: TRBJ2-1
abundance: NA

CDR3aa: CAWSVKAAGNYGYTF
CDR3nt: TGTGCCTGGAGTGTAAAGGCGGCGGGTAACTATGGCTACACCTTC
d_gene: NA
v_gene: TRBV30
j_gene: TRBJ1-2
abundance: NA

CDR3aa: CASSTGTSDSYNEQFF
CDR3nt: TGTGCCAGCAGTACCGGGACTAGCGACTCCTACAATGAGCAGTTCTTC
d_gene: TRBD2
v_gene: TRBV7-9
j_gene: TRBJ2-1
abundance: many

CDR3aa: CASSPRLVHEQFF
CDR3nt: TGCGCCAGCAGCCCCCGACTAGTTCATGAGCAGTTCTTC
d_gene: NA
v_gene: TRBV5-1
j_gene: TRBJ2-1
abundance: medium-sized

CDR3aa: CSASLAARPEQYF
CDR3nt: TGCAGTGCTTCCCTAGCGGCACGGCCCGAGCAGTACTTC
d_gene: TRBD2
v_gene: TRBV20-1
j_gene: TRBJ2-7
abundance: large

CDR3aa: CASSQSGRNYEQYF
CDR3nt: TGCGCCAGCAGCCAGAGCGGGAGAAACTACGAGCAGTACTTC
d_gene: TRBD2
v_gene: TRBV5-1
j_gene: TRBJ2-7
abundance: many

CDR3aa: CATSDYPGRDGYTF
CDR3nt: TGTGCCACCAGTGATTATCCAGGTCGGGATGGCTACACCTTC
d_gene: NA
v_gene: TRBV24-1
j_gene: TRBJ1-2
abundance: many

CDR3aa: CASGSGTLKTFEAFF
CDR3nt: TGTGCCAGCGGCTCTGGGACCCTCAAGACTTTTGAAGCTTTCTTT
d_gene: NA
v_gene: TRBV4-2
j_gene: TRBJ1-1
abundance: many

CDR3aa: CASKQYTEAFF
CDR3nt: TGCGCCAGCAAGCAGTACACTGAAGCTTTCTTT
d_gene: NA
v_gene: TRBV5-1
j_gene: TRBJ1-1
abundance: medium-sized

CDR3aa: CASSLRDSSGPYNEQFF
CDR3nt: TGTGCCAGCAGCTTAAGGGATTCTAGCGGACCCTACAATGAGCAGTTCTTC
d_gene: TRBD2
v_gene: TRBV7-8
j_gene: TRBJ2-1
abundance: many

CDR3aa: CASSHPTGSEQFF
CDR3nt: TGTGCCAGCAGCCATCCTACTGGAAGTGAGCAGTTCTTC
d_gene: NA
v_gene: TRBV3-1
j_gene: TRBJ2-1
abundance: many

CDR3aa: CASSRFGETQYF
CDR3nt: TGTGCCAGCAGCCGTTTTGGAGAGACCCAGTACTTC
d_gene: NA
v_gene: TRBV7-8
j_gene: TRBJ2-5
abundance: many

CDR3aa: CASSLRVAGYEQYF
CDR3nt: TGTGCCAGCAGCCTCAGGGTAGCGGGATACGAGCAGTACTTC
d_gene: TRBD2
v_gene: TRBV5-5
j_gene: TRBJ2-7
abundance: NA

CDR3aa: CSATPRDVNTGELFF
CDR3nt: TGCAGTGCTACCCCCCGGGACGTAAACACCGGGGAGCTGTTTTTT
d_gene: NA
v_gene: TRBV20-1
j_gene: TRBJ2-2
abundance: many

CDR3aa: CASSATSGSKNEQFF
CDR3nt: TGTGCCAGCAGTGCCACTAGCGGGAGTAAGAATGAGCAGTTCTTC
d_gene: TRBD2
v_gene: TRBV2
j_gene: TRBJ2-1
abundance: many

CDR3aa: CASCFTGATEAFF
CDR3nt: TGCGCCAGCTGCTTTACAGGGGCCACTGAAGCTTTCTTT
d_gene: TRBD1
v_gene: TRBV5-1
j_gene: TRBJ1-1
abundance: many

CDR3aa: CASSVDAGGPDTQYF
CDR3nt: TGTGCCAGCAGCGTAGATGCGGGAGGGCCAGATACGCAGTATTTT
d_gene: TRBD2
v_gene: TRBV9
j_gene: TRBJ2-3
abundance: medium-sized

CDR3aa: CASSETPNTEAFF
CDR3nt: TGTGCCAGCAGCGAGACCCCGAACACTGAAGCTTTCTTT
d_gene: NA
v_gene: TRBV2
j_gene: TRBJ1-1
abundance: many

CDR3aa: CASSLAGVDTQYF
CDR3nt: TGTGCCAGCAGCTTAGCGGGAGTGGATACGCAGTATTTT
d_gene: TRBD2
v_gene: TRBV5-4
j_gene: TRBJ2-3
abundance: many

CDR3aa: CASRSSGSGGYTF
CDR3nt: TGTGCCAGCAGGTCGTCAGGGAGCGGCGGCTACACCTTC
d_gene: NA
v_gene: TRBV12-3/TRBV12-4
j_gene: TRBJ1-2
abundance: many

CDR3aa: CSAKSETTNYEQYF
CDR3nt: TGCAGTGCGAAAAGCGAGACTACCAACTACGAGCAGTACTTC
d_gene: NA
v_gene: TRBV20-1
j_gene: TRBJ2-7
abundance: medium-sized

CDR3aa: CASSLGLTLTQETQYF
CDR3nt: TGTGCCAGCAGCCTCGGACTGACCCTTACTCAAGAGACCCAGTACTTC
d_gene: NA
v_gene: TRBV11-1
j_gene: TRBJ2-5
abundance: medium-sized

CDR3aa: CSARPLAGVKNEQFF
CDR3nt: TGCAGTGCGCGCCCCCTAGCGGGAGTCAAGAATGAGCAGTTCTTC
d_gene: TRBD2
v_gene: TRBV20-1
j_gene: TRBJ2-1
abundance: medium-sized

CDR3aa: CASSNTDSLTDTQYF
CDR3nt: TGTGCCAGCAGCAATACGGACAGCTTAACAGATACGCAGTATTTT
d_gene: NA
v_gene: TRBV28
j_gene: TRBJ2-3
abundance: medium-sized

CDR3aa: CAWSGTSGRYDEQFF
CDR3nt: TGTGCCTGGAGTGGGACTAGCGGGAGATATGATGAGCAGTTCTTC
d_gene: TRBD2
v_gene: TRBV30
j_gene: TRBJ2-1
abundance: many

CDR3aa: CASSSPTGVEQYF
CDR3nt: TGTGCCAGCAGCTCCCCGACAGGGGTCGAGCAGTACTTC
d_gene: TRBD1
v_gene: TRBV5-4
j_gene: TRBJ2-7
abundance: many

CDR3aa: CASTPPSKETQYF
CDR3nt: TGCGCCAGCACCCCGCCATCTAAAGAGACCCAGTACTTC
d_gene: NA
v_gene: TRBV5-1
j_gene: TRBJ2-5
abundance: many

CDR3aa: CASSRSGGMDEQFF
CDR3nt: TGCGCCAGCAGCCGCTCAGGGGGAATGGATGAGCAGTTCTTC
d_gene: TRBD1
v_gene: TRBV5-1
j_gene: TRBJ2-1
abundance: many

CDR3aa: CASWSRGFSYEQYF
CDR3nt: TGTGCCAGCTGGTCCCGAGGGTTCTCCTACGAGCAGTACTTC
d_gene: NA
v_gene: TRBV27
j_gene: TRBJ2-7
abundance: many

CDR3aa: CASSPPLMSQETQYF
CDR3nt: TGTGCCAGCTCACCACCGCTCATGAGCCAAGAGACCCAGTACTTC
d_gene: NA
v_gene: TRBV18
j_gene: TRBJ2-5
abundance: many

CDR3aa: CASSSGSPYEQYF
CDR3nt: TGTGCCAGCAGCTCGGGGAGCCCCTACGAGCAGTACTTC
d_gene: NA
v_gene: TRBV7-2
j_gene: TRBJ2-7
abundance: many

CDR3aa: CASSLRRDYEQYF
CDR3nt: TGTGCCAGCAGTTTAAGGCGAGACTACGAGCAGTACTTC
d_gene: NA
v_gene: TRBV12-3/TRBV12-4
j_gene: TRBJ2-7
abundance: medium-sized

CDR3aa: CAITPADSMETQYF
CDR3nt: TGTGCCATCACACCGGCAGACTCTATGGAGACCCAGTACTTC
d_gene: NA
v_gene: TRBV10-3
j_gene: TRBJ2-5
abundance: few